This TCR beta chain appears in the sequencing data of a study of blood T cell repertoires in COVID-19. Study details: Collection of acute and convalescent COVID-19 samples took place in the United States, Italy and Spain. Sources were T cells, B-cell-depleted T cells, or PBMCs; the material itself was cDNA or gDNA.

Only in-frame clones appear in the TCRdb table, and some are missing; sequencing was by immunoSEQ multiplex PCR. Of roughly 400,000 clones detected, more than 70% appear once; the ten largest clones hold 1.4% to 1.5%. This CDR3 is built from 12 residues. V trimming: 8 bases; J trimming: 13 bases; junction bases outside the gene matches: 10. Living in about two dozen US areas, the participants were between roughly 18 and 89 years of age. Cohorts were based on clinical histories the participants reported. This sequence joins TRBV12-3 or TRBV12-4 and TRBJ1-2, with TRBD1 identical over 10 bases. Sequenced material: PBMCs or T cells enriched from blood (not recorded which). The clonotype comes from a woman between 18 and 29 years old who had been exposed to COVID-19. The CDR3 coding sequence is TGTGCCAGCGCGGGGACAGGGGATCCCTTCACCTTC. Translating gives CASAGTGDPFTF.